The 20 T cell receptor beta chains given below trace back to one sample, sequenced in a study of cytomegalovirus exposure and HLA in healthy donors. The PCR ran on 60 Vbeta and 13 Jbeta primers. Clones were sequenced by immunoSEQ multiplex PCR, and TCRdb holds only the in-frame ones, with some missing. The sample holds about 70,000 clones, roughly 68% seen once. The sequenced material came from PBMCs. These receptor sequences come from a woman between 55 and 75 years old in good health and CMV-seropositive.

The V gene is TRBV12-5, the J gene TRBJ1-5; the D gene is possibly TRBD1 (6 bases). V lost 1 base and J lost 4, with 11 bases in between. The CDR3 runs to 15 residues. CDR1 and CDR2 (germline): LGHNT, FRNRAP. The CDR3 sequence: CASGLAGGQNQPQHF. The DNA for the CDR3 is TGTGCTAGTGGTTTGGCTGGGGGCCAAAATCAGCCCCAGCATTTT.

The chain joins TRBV13 to TRBJ2-1; weak D call: TRBD2 (6 bases). This CDR3 comprises 14 residues. With 5 bases removed from V and 3 bases from J, the gap between germline ends came to 11 bases. Per germline, CDR1 PRHDT and CDR2 FYEKMQ (reference sequence). The CDR3 DNA sequence: TGTGCCAGCAGCGCAGTGGGGGGCTACAATGAGCAGTTCTTC. The encoded protein is CASSAVGGYNEQFF.

This clone was picked up many times. This chain links TRBV5-1 with TRBJ1-5, with D unresolved. Deletions cut 7 bases from V and 0 bases from J, with 17 bases between. CDR3 size: 16 residues. Per the germline V gene, CDR1 is SGHRS and CDR2 is YFSETQ. The CDR3, as DNA: TGCGCCAGCTGCCGCCGCAGGATCTATAGCAATCAGCCCCAGCATTTT. Its translation is CASCRRRIYSNQPQHF.

The chain carries TRBV19 and TRBJ1-3, with D possibly matching TRBD1 (6 bases). Trimming pared 5 bases from V and 2 bases from J, leaving 13 bases between. The CDR3 contains 15 residues. Germline CDR1 and CDR2: LNHDA and SQIVND (reference sequence). The CDR3 DNA is TGTGCCAGTAGTCTCCGGACAGCGACTGGAAACACCATATATTTT. Translating gives CASSLRTATGNTIYF.

The table lists this clone with a few counts. This chain joins TRBV5-1 and TRBJ1-1; 9 positions agree with TRBD1. Germline V gene lookup returns CDR1 SGHRS and CDR2 YFSETQ. V trimming: 4 bases; J trimming: 5 bases; junction bases outside the gene matches: 12. This CDR3 has 16 amino acids. The CDR3 loop reads CASSQGTGPSRTEAFF. CDR3 DNA sequence: TGCGCCAGCAGCCAGGGGACAGGGCCCTCAAGGACTGAAGCTTTCTTT. Combining the CDR3 with reference TRBV5-1 and TRBJ1-1 gives the whole variable domain KAGVTQTPRYLIKTRGQQVTLSCSPISGHRSVSWYQQTPGQGLQFLFEYFSETQRNKGNFPGRFSGRQFSNSRSEMNVSTLELGDSALYLCASSQGTGPSRTEAFFGQGTRLTVV.

This clone was seen a few times. The J gene is TRBJ1-5, the V gene TRBV5-4; no definite D call. The germline CDR1 and CDR2 sequences are SGHNT and YYREEE (reference sequence). This CDR3 is built from 15 residues. V was trimmed by 1 base and J by 4 bases, leaving 12 bases between them. The CDR3 DNA reads as TGTGCCAGCAGCTTGAACTCCGCTCCTAATCAGCCCCAGCATTTT. Amino acids: CASSLNSAPNQPQHF.

This clone showed up just a few times. V usage is TRBV5-5 and J usage is TRBJ1-1; 7 bases align to TRBD1. Germline assignment: CDR1 SGHKS and CDR2 YYEKEE (reference sequence). The ends lost 6 bases at V and 6 bases at J; junction bases unmatched: 8. This CDR3 has 13 residues. The CDR3 nucleotides are TGTGCCAGCACCTTCACAGGGGTTGCTGAAGCTTTCTTT. This codes for CASTFTGVAEAFF.

The genes are TRBV6-6 and TRBJ1-2; 9 bases map to TRBD1. Germline CDR1 reads MNHNY; CDR2 reads SVGAGI (reference sequence). The CDR3 is 12 amino acids. The V segment lost 7 bases and the J segment 8 bases; nucleotides outside the gene matches: 5. Here the CDR3 DNA reads TGTGCCAGCACTAGGACAGGGGAAGGCTACACCTTC. Translated: CASTRTGEGYTF.

This clone was recorded only once. The V and J genes are TRBV29-1 and TRBJ2-7; D might be TRBD2 (5 bases). Trimming took 6 bases from V and 0 from J, leaving 18 bases between them. The CDR3 contains 15 residues. Germline CDR1 SQVTM, CDR2 ANQGSEA. The CDR3 sequence: CSVGSGGLSSYEQYF. In DNA, the CDR3 is TGCAGCGTCGGAAGCGGAGGACTCAGCTCCTACGAGCAGTACTTC.

The chain combines TRBV30 with TRBJ2-2; D call uncertain. Germline V lookup: CDR1 GTSNPN, CDR2 SVGIG (reference sequence). V was shortened by 0 bases and J by 5 bases, with 7 bases between the two germline ends. CDR3 length: 13 residues. CDR3 protein: CAWSVRDTGELFF. CDR3 nucleotide sequence: TGTGCCTGGAGTGTACGAGATACCGGGGAGCTGTTTTTT. Using reference TRBV30 and TRBJ2-2 for the parts outside the CDR3, the full variable domain is SQTIHQWPATLVQPVGSPLSLECTVEGTSNPNLYWYRQAAGRGLQLLFYSVGIGQISSEVPQNLSASRPQDRQFILSSKKLLLSDSGFYLCAWSVRDTGELFFGEGSRLTVL.

The rearrangement links TRBV4-1 to TRBJ1-6, with TRBD1 identical over 9 bases. There are 18 residues in the CDR3. Germline loops: CDR1 MGHRA, CDR2 YSYEKL. After removal of 3 bases from V and 4 bases from J, the junction contained 10 bases not matched to a gene. CDR3 sequence: CASSQSPGQGNYNSPLHF. The CDR3 nucleotides read TGCGCCAGCAGCCAGTCCCCGGGACAGGGAAATTATAATTCACCCCTCCACTTT.

This chain connects TRBV5-1 to TRBJ1-3; D is undetermined. CDR1 is SGHRS, CDR2 YFSETQ, per germline. The germline V and J ends were trimmed by 0 bases and 0 bases, with 7 bases remaining between them. There are 15 residues in the CDR3. CDR3 nucleotides: TGCGCCAGCAGCTTGGTGGGAGTCTCTGGAAACACCATATATTTT. This gives the protein CASSLVGVSGNTIYF.

This clone was picked up a small number of times. The chain carries TRBV5-5 and TRBJ2-5; 9 positions match TRBD2. The junction had 8 bases not matched to a gene; V was cut back by 4 bases and J by 4 bases. CDR3 size: 15 residues. Germline loops: CDR1 SGHKS, CDR2 YYEKEE (reference sequence). CDR3: CASSAIAGAGETQYF. CDR3 in DNA: TGTGCCAGCAGCGCGATAGCGGGGGCCGGAGAGACCCAGTACTTC.

The V and J genes are TRBV18 and TRBJ2-2; the D is unclear. V was trimmed by 1 base and J by 0 bases, leaving 12 bases between them. This CDR3 has 17 amino acids. In germline, CDR1 is KGHSH, CDR2 LQKENI. The CDR3 loop is CASSPQFRSTNTGELFF. The CDR3 region has the DNA TGTGCCAGCTCACCACAGTTCCGGAGTACGAACACCGGGGAGCTGTTTTTT.

The chain is built from TRBV18 and TRBJ1-1; TRBD1 matches at 7 bases. V was pared by 2 bases and J by 6 bases, with 12 bases of the junction left unmatched. CDR3 length: 16 residues. CDR1 is KGHSH and CDR2 is LQKENI in the germline V gene. The CDR3 sequence is CASSPRDRVSRSEAFF. CDR3 in DNA: TGTGCCAGCTCACCAAGAGACAGGGTTTCTCGGTCTGAAGCTTTCTTT.

This clone turned up a few times. This chain uses TRBV5-4 with TRBJ1-1; D might be TRBD1 (5 bases). CDR1 and CDR2 from the germline V gene are SGHNT and YYREEE (reference sequence). The CDR3 consists of 13 residues. V was pared by 3 bases and J by 3 bases, with 9 bases between. CDR3 bases: TGTGCCAGCAGCTCCCCCAGGGACACTGAAGCTTTCTTT. It codes for CASSSPRDTEAFF.

V is TRBV19 and J is TRBJ2-1, with 10 bases that match TRBD2. Germline V CDR1 and CDR2: LNHDA, SQIVND (reference sequence). V lost 5 bases, J lost 2 bases, and 3 bases stayed unmatched. The CDR3 contains 15 residues. CDR3 nucleotide sequence: TGTGCCAGTAGTTCTAGCGGGAGAGCCTACAATGAGCAGTTCTTC. This sequence encodes CASSSSGRAYNEQFF.

The CDR3, as DNA: TGTGCCAGCAGTGCTAGTATCTCCGGGGAGCTGTTTTTT. Translated, it gives CASSASISGELFF. The chain links TRBV6-4 to TRBJ2-2; no clear D. The length of the CDR3 is 13 residues. Germline V gene lookup returns CDR1 MRHNA and CDR2 SNTAGT. The V gene lost 4 bases and the J gene lost 6 bases, with 9 bases spanning the gap.

As DNA, the CDR3 is TGTGCCAGCACAGGGCTATCTGGAAACACCATATATTTT. Its protein is CASTGLSGNTIYF. The chain has TRBV2 and TRBJ1-3; maybe TRBD1 (5 bases). Germline assignment: CDR1 SNHLY and CDR2 FYNNEI. V was cut by 7 bases and J by 1 base, with 8 bases left in between. There are 13 residues in the CDR3.

For the CDR3, the DNA is TGTGCCAGCAGCCCCAATGGGGGCATACGGGCTTTCTTT. Protein product: CASSPNGGIRAFF. The chain is built from TRBV7-9 and TRBJ1-1, with D maybe TRBD1 (6 bases). From germline, CDR1 is SEHNR and CDR2 FQNEAQ (reference sequence). The CDR3 covers 13 residues. Trimming took off 5 bases at V and 11 bases at J, with 18 bases between the two ends.